This passage covers 18 T cell receptor beta chains from one sample sequenced in a study of cytomegalovirus exposure and HLA in healthy donors. PCR amplification relied on 60 Vbeta primers (plus 13 Jbeta primers). This table comes from immunoSEQ multiplex PCR, and its TCRdb copy is limited to in-frame clones, with some not included. The sample has around 130,000 clones, 77% seen once. The material sequenced was PBMCs. All receptors come from a woman aged 60-75 years in good health and CMV-seronegative.

The chain links TRBV10-2 to TRBJ2-3; 8 bases fit TRBD2. This CDR3 has 16 residues. Germline V gene lookup returns CDR1 WSHSY and CDR2 SAAADI. J gave up 0 bases and V 3 bases, and 5 bases lay outside the gene matches. The CDR3 coding sequence is TGCGCCAGCAGTGATCTGGTAGCGGGGAGCACAGATACGCAGTATTTT. Protein product: CASSDLVAGSTDTQYF.

The chain combines TRBV19 with TRBJ1-1; D is unresolved. Germline values: CDR1 LNHDA, CDR2 SQIVND (reference sequence). This CDR3 is built from 13 residues. Trimming cost V 3 bases and J 1 base, with 6 bases left between them. The chain's CDR3 is CASSINWNTEAFF. CDR3 coding DNA: TGTGCCAGTAGTATCAATTGGAACACTGAAGCTTTCTTT.

The chain is built from TRBV11-2 and TRBJ2-3, with D unclear. Germline assignment: CDR1 SGHAT and CDR2 FQNNGV. V lost 6 bases, J lost 0 bases, and 10 bases lay in between. The CDR3 consists of 14 residues. This CDR3 reads CASRSRTSTDTQYF. The CDR3 DNA sequence: TGTGCCAGCAGGTCTCGCACTAGCACAGATACGCAGTATTTT.

The table lists this clone with a few counts. The chain links TRBV28 to TRBJ1-4; D possibly corresponds to TRBD1 (5 bases). Germline V lookup: CDR1 MDHEN, CDR2 SYDVKM. Trimming removed 4 bases at V and 5 bases at J, with 17 bases between. This CDR3 has 16 amino acids. DNA of the CDR3: TGTGCCAGCAGTTCTACCTACGACAGCCGGAATGAAAAACTGTTTTTT. This encodes CASSSTYDSRNEKLFF.

The rearrangement links TRBV28 to TRBJ1-5; a weak D match, TRBD1 (5 bases). The CDR3 has 17 amino acids. CDR1 is MDHEN, CDR2 SYDVKM, per germline. V lost 6 bases and J 0 bases, leaving 18 bases between the germline ends. The CDR3 spells CASRGGTLVISNQPQHF. The CDR3 DNA follows: TGTGCCAGCAGGGGAGGGACTTTGGTCATTAGCAATCAGCCCCAGCATTTT.

CDR3 loop: CASSEPGLAGDGGETQYF. In DNA form, the CDR3 reads TGTGCCAGCAGCGAGCCGGGACTAGCGGGAGATGGTGGAGAGACCCAGTACTTC. V and J are TRBV5-4 and TRBJ2-5; 14 bases align to TRBD2. The CDR3 extends over 18 amino acids. J gave up 4 bases and V 4 bases, and 12 bases lay outside the gene matches. The germline CDR1 and CDR2 sequences are SGHNT and YYREEE (reference sequence).

This clone was detected only a few times. The chain carries TRBV28 and TRBJ2-5; 8 nucleotides match TRBD2. The CDR3 spans 14 residues. The trim removed 7 bases at V and 3 bases at J, leaving 7 bases unmatched. Germline CDR1 and CDR2: MDHEN and SYDVKM. This CDR3 reads CASNRGGQKETQYF. Written as DNA, the CDR3 is TGTGCCAGCAATCGGGGGGGCCAGAAAGAGACCCAGTACTTC.

The chain carries TRBV11-2 and TRBJ2-7, with 12 bases aligning to TRBD2. Looked up from germline, CDR1 is SGHAT and CDR2 is FQNNGV. The CDR3 has 16 amino acids. The J segment lost 2 bases and the V segment lost 5 bases, leaving 7 bases of the junction unmatched. CDR3 in DNA: TGTGCCAGCAGCCTAGGTGGACTAGCGGGAACCTACGAGCAGTACTTC. It is translated as CASSLGGLAGTYEQYF.

This clone appeared once. This rearrangement joins TRBV7-2 to TRBJ2-5; 7 nucleotides match TRBD1. V dropped 4 bases and J dropped 1; count of bases not matched to a gene: 3. The CDR3 is 14 residues long. Germline V gene lookup returns CDR1 SGHTA and CDR2 FQGNSA. CDR3: CASSSGTVQETQYF. Written as DNA, the CDR3 is TGTGCCAGCAGCTCCGGGACAGTCCAAGAGACCCAGTACTTC.

To note about this clone: The same CDR3 can be traced to other DNA sequences in this sample. V gene TRBV5-1 combines with J gene TRBJ1-1; D is ambiguous. From germline, CDR1 is SGHRS and CDR2 YFSETQ. There are 13 residues in the CDR3. V was trimmed by 2 bases and J by 2 bases, leaving 7 bases between them. As DNA, the CDR3 is TGCGCCAGCAGCTTAGTAGTCAACACTGAAGCTTTCTTT. Translated: CASSLVVNTEAFF.

A single count supports this clone. The chain links TRBV4-2 to TRBJ2-1, with 14 bases lining up with TRBD2. CDR1 and CDR2 (germline): LGHNA, YNFKEQ. The CDR3 has 15 amino acids. V was clipped by 7 bases and J by 7 bases; unmatched bases: 6. CDR3 bases: TGTGCCAGCATGACTAGCGGGGGGGCAGGGAATGAGCAGTTCTTC. It translates to CASMTSGGAGNEQFF.

This clone appeared once. The chain combines TRBV11-2 with TRBJ1-2; D is perhaps TRBD1 (6 bases). V gave up 0 bases and J gave up 0 bases, with 14 bases separating them. Germline CDR1 is SGHAT and CDR2 is FQNNGV. The CDR3 has 17 residues. The CDR3 bases are TGTGCCAGCAGCTTAGACTACAGGGCCACAGCTAACTATGGCTACACCTTC. This translates into CASSLDYRATANYGYTF.

The V gene is TRBV18, the J gene TRBJ2-7; 9 nucleotides align to TRBD1. CDR1 is KGHSH and CDR2 is LQKENI in the germline V gene. This CDR3 has 14 residues. Trimming at V came to 3 bases and at J to 0 bases, leaving 0 bases not matched to a gene. The CDR3 DNA sequence: TGTGCCAGCTCACCGGGACAGGGCTCCTACGAGCAGTACTTC. Amino acids: CASSPGQGSYEQYF.

V usage is TRBV11-2 and J usage is TRBJ1-1, with a possible D match to TRBD1 (5 bases). Germline CDR1 SGHAT, CDR2 FQNNGV. The CDR3 runs to 13 residues. Between the trimmed V and J ends, which lost 11 bases and 5 bases, there was a span of 18 bases. CDR3 coding DNA: TGTGCCGGCACTAGATCGGGGGGGACTGAAGCTTTCTTT. Translation: CAGTRSGGTEAFF.

This chain connects TRBV6-1 to TRBJ1-2; D is undetermined. The CDR3 is 17 amino acids. Germline CDR1 MNHNS, CDR2 SASEGT. The V gene lost 1 base and the J gene lost 0 bases, with 15 bases spanning the gap. This CDR3 reads CASSEGHLTGANYGYTF. Here the CDR3 DNA reads TGTGCCAGCAGTGAAGGACATCTGACGGGAGCTAACTATGGCTACACCTTC.

Only a few counts were recorded for this clone. J is TRBJ1-1 and V is TRBV27; no clear D. Germline CDR1 MNHEY, CDR2 SMNVEV (reference sequence). CDR3 size: 14 residues. Deletions cut 6 bases from V and 1 base from J, with 12 bases between. The CDR3 loop reads CASRQQQSNTEAFF. The CDR3, as DNA: TGTGCCAGCAGGCAACAGCAATCGAACACTGAAGCTTTCTTT.

This clone was seen just once. V and J are TRBV7-2 and TRBJ1-1; D not resolved. This CDR3 has 13 residues. The V end lost 2 bases, the J end lost 3 bases, and 7 bases lay between the germline ends. Germline V CDR1 and CDR2: SGHTA, FQGNSA. CDR3 DNA: TGTGCCAGCAGCTTATCAGTTTACACTGAAGCTTTCTTT. Translating it yields CASSLSVYTEAFF.

In this sample, this clone turned up once. This sequence joins TRBV30 and TRBJ1-5; no clear D gene. CDR3 length: 15 residues. The V gene lost 0 bases and the J gene lost 5 bases, with 14 bases spanning the gap. Germline V gene data show CDR1 as GTSNPN and CDR2 as SVGIG (reference sequence). CDR3 region: CAWSVKRRLDQPQHF. The CDR3 DNA sequence: TGTGCCTGGAGTGTAAAGCGGCGGTTGGATCAGCCCCAGCATTTT.